These 3 T cell receptor beta chains were sequenced from one sample in a study of CD8 T cells in ankylosing spondylitis. Whole-study results and caveats: A TCR beta motif of several highly homologous variants appeared characteristic of ankylosing spondylitis blood.

These receptors have no identified antigens. TCRdb fed the 5' RACE reads into MiXCR, producing one record per CDR3 protein. The sample comprises some 450,000 distinct CDR3 sequences, under 20% of which are singletons, and approximately 0.97% rests with the top ten. The sample taken for sequencing was blood, either unsorted or a sorted T cell fraction (not recorded which). The receptors derive from a male donor with ankylosing spondylitis.

V and J are TRBV10-3 and TRBJ2-7, with D perhaps TRBD1 or TRBD2 (6 bases each). CDR1 and CDR2 (germline): ENHRY, SYGVKD. The CDR3 loop spans 14 amino acids. Trimming removed 8 bases at V and 3 bases at J, with 17 bases between. DNA for the CDR3: TGTGCCATCTGGGACCCACAGGGAGGCTACGAGCAGTACTTC. Its protein is CAIWDPQGGYEQYF.

The chain is built from TRBV7-8 and TRBJ2-1; 10 bases agree with TRBD2. CDR1 and CDR2 (germline): SGHVS, FQNEAQ. V lost 0 bases to trimming and J lost 9 bases; unmatched junction nucleotides: 8. The CDR3 has 16 amino acids. CDR3 in amino acids: CASSLAPYLAGGEQFF. DNA for the CDR3: TGTGCCAGCAGCTTAGCGCCCTACTTAGCGGGGGGTGAGCAGTTCTTC.

This clonotype showed up many times. The V call is TRBV20-1, the J call TRBJ1-5; D is possibly TRBD1 (6 bases). Trimming removed 1 base from V and 1 base from J, with 8 bases in between. The CDR3 runs 14 residues. The germline CDR1 and CDR2 sequences are DFQATT and SNEGSKA (reference sequence). The CDR3 sequence: CSARVGQSNQPQHF. DNA of the CDR3: TGCAGTGCTAGAGTAGGACAGAGCAATCAGCCCCAGCATTTT.